This TCR beta chain is drawn from a study of STAT3 mutations in large granular lymphocyte leukemia (dated by TCRdb to the late 2010s). In terms of the full investigation: In roughly half of the longitudinally sequenced T-LGLL patients, canonical activating STAT3 mutations were detected. More than half of T-LGLL patients received one or more immunosuppressive therapy regimens, with hematologic response in less than 50% of those treated. To reconstruct clonal hierarchy and dynamics, serial deep sequencing of TCRbeta CDR3 and STAT3 was performed in patients with T-cell large granular lymphocyte leukemia. From an initial cohort of hundreds of LGL patients, around 17 representative T-LGLL cases were chosen for longitudinal sequencing of TCRbeta and STAT3. As controls, the study also included longitudinal sequencing of a couple of patients with natural killer LGL leukemia. For each patient, sequencing was performed at an average of roughly 4 time points, with a range of 2 to 8 samplings. The research as a whole found: In 6 of 18 patients, TCR clonotype switching occurred after therapy, and every newly emerging clone was STAT3 wild type. Every T-LGLL patient showed at least one immunodominant TCRbeta clonotype, and about half showed multiple immunodominant subclonotypes. Because no samples were available when a clone first appeared, clonal expansion had to be inferred from samplings taken at other points. The linking of therapy response to changes in TCR clonal burden was complicated by variable intervals between samplings and differing treatment regimens. Dominant TCR clone burden was found to exceed STAT3 mutant burden in several patients, suggesting that STAT3 mutation arose secondarily within a pre-expanded clone. Because codominant clonotypes persisted in some patients, a small but highly pathogenic clone may have been missed.

CDR3 length: 14 amino acids, cysteine to phenylalanine. Of all the DNA, just the CDR3 is kept, 42 bases in frame from base 1. Clipping removes 4 bases from V and 5 bases from J, with 7 as the unmatched junction base count. Via the germline V gene, CDR1 is SGHRS and CDR2 YFSETQ. This clone was seen a few times. The antigen it recognizes is unknown. The record has no base qualities; no much larger clone is one base away. DNA was extracted from blood mononuclear cells, and the same DNA was used for both TCR and STAT3 sequencing. TCRbeta libraries were sequenced on an Illumina MiSeq, and an average of about 40,773 productive templates per sample was obtained. Multiplex PCR amplification was used to generate TCRbeta CDR3 libraries with the immunoSEQ assay. Per the original workflow: Repertoire diversity was computed as previously defined, with values near 0 indicating extremely monoclonal samples. Drawn from immuneACCESS, this table holds only the in-frame rearrangements with V and J called that TCRdb kept. Clones are partly lost; checked studies trace under half to an unresolved V gene and leave the rest unexplained. V and J calls and clone size are those listed in that table; D and trimming were worked out from the DNA. A total of 4,500 to 5,500 clones appear in this sample, about 71% of them only once. The top ten hold about 45% of the sample.

The V gene is TRBV5-1 and the J gene is TRBJ1-2; TRBD1 aligns with 8 central bases. Sequenced sample: PBMCs. The receptor comes from a human donor with T large granular lymphocyte leukemia. Some clones in this sample may be carry-over from other donors' samples. The DNA sequence reads TGCGCCAGCAGCCCCACAGGGGGACAGTATGGCTACACCTTC. This gives the protein CASSPTGGQYGYTF.